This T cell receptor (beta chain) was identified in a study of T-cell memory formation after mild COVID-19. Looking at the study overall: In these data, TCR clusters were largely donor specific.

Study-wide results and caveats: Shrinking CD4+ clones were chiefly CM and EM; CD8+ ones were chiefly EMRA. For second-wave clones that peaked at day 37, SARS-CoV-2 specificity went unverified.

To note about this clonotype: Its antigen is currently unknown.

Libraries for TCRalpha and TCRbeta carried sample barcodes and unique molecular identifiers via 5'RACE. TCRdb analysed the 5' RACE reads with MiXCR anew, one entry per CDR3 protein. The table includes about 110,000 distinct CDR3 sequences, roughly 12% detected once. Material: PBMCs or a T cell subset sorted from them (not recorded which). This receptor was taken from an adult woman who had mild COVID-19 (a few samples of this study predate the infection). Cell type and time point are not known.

The CDR3 spells CASSYDTTRGYGYTF. In DNA, the CDR3 is TGTGCCAGCAGTTACGATACCACACGGGGCTATGGCTACACCTTC. This rearrangement joins TRBV6-5 to TRBJ1-2; D is undetermined. The CDR3 has 15 residues. Trimming took 2 bases from V and 4 from J, leaving 14 bases between them. The V gene's germline CDR1 is MNHEY and CDR2 SVGAGI.